These 23 T cell receptor beta chains were sequenced from one sample in a study of T cells in Graves' hyperthyroidism and ophthalmopathy. It was RNA transcripts that yielded the amplified TCR beta CDR3 regions. HTBI primers were employed in a first-round RT-PCR of the TCR CDR3. One entry per CDR3 protein, called by TCRdb with MiXCR from the multiplex PCR reads. The sample has around 660,000 distinct CDR3 sequences, approximately 42% seen once. The sample consisted of peripheral blood or thyroid tissue (not recorded which). Source of these receptors: an adult man with Graves' disease, either hyperthyroidism or ophthalmopathy (not recorded which).

Points on this clonotype: A junction end diverges from the germline sequence, so it may reflect a read error. This chain connects TRBV29-1 to TRBJ2-5, with a weak D call TRBD2 (6 bases). Germline-derived CDR1 and CDR2 are SQVTM and ANQGSEA. The CDR3 extends over 16 amino acids. CDR3 in amino acids: CASSDLGGIVYETQYF. The CDR3 nucleotides are TGTGCCAGCAGTGACCTAGGCGGGATAGTCTATGAGACCCAGTACTTC.

This clonotype was picked up a small number of times. This chain connects TRBV6-6 to TRBJ2-5, with 11 bases that match TRBD2. The J segment lost 1 base and the V segment lost 7 bases, leaving 8 bases of the junction unmatched. CDR1 is MNHNY, CDR2 SVGAGI, per germline (reference sequence). The CDR3 totals 16 residues. CDR3 residues: CASTQGTSGPQETQYF. DNA for the CDR3: TGTGCCAGCACCCAAGGGACTAGCGGACCCCAAGAGACCCAGTACTTC.

The J gene is TRBJ2-7, the V gene TRBV6-5; 9 bases fit TRBD1. CDR1 MNHEY and CDR2 SVGAGI come from the germline V gene. J was trimmed by 6 bases and V by 6 bases; bases with no gene match: 9. This CDR3 is 14 amino acids long. CDR3 protein: CASRIITGGSEQYF. CDR3 sequence (DNA): TGTGCCAGCAGGATTATTACAGGGGGCTCCGAGCAGTACTTC.

A remark on this clonotype: Given a much more abundant clone one base away, this may be a read error. The chain couples TRBV12-3 or TRBV12-4 to TRBJ2-7; 9 bases align to TRBD1. CDR3 length: 13 residues. Trimming took 7 bases from V and 4 from J; bases not matched to a gene: 5. In DNA, the CDR3 is TGTGCCAGCATCCCCGGGACAGGGTACGAGCAGTACTTC. Translation gives CASIPGTGYEQYF.

This clonotype was recorded at least ten times. The chain uses TRBV19 and TRBJ1-5, with 10 bases identical to TRBD1. With 3 bases clipped from V and 7 bases from J, the junction kept 15 bases outside the gene matches. Germline CDR1 LNHDA, CDR2 SQIVND (reference sequence). The length of the CDR3 is 18 residues. CDR3 in DNA: TGTGCCAGTAGTATGAGAAAGGACAGGGGGGTTAACGGCCAGCCCCAGCATTTT. It is translated as CASSMRKDRGVNGQPQHF. Complete variable domain (other parts from reference TRBV19 and TRBJ1-5): DGGITQSPKYLFRKEGQNVTLSCEQNLNHDAMYWYRQDPGQGLRLIYYSQIVNDFQKGDIAEGYSVSREKKESFPLTVTSAQKNPTAFYLCASSMRKDRGVNGQPQHFGDGTRLSIL.

The rearrangement links TRBV7-9 to TRBJ1-4, with a tentative D call TRBD1 (5 bases). The germline V gene encodes CDR1 SEHNR and CDR2 FQNEAQ (reference sequence). The length of the CDR3 is 15 residues. Trimming shortened V by 0 bases and J by 5 bases, and 10 bases separated the two germline ends. CDR3 nucleotide sequence: TGTGCCAGCAGCTTAGCAACAGGACAAAATGAAAAACTGTTTTTT. The encoded protein is CASSLATGQNEKLFF.

The V and J genes are TRBV29-1 and TRBJ1-2, with D possibly matching TRBD1 (5 bases). There are 14 residues in the CDR3. Germline CDR1 and CDR2: SQVTM and ANQGSEA. CDR3 loop: CASSTTTQGGGYTF. CDR3 nucleotides: TGCGCCAGCAGTACAACGACCCAGGGCGGTGGCTACACCTTC.

This clonotype was seen ten or more times. The chain combines TRBV7-9 with TRBJ1-2, with D perhaps matching TRBD1 (5 bases). The germline CDR1 and CDR2 sequences are SEHNR and FQNEAQ (reference sequence). Trimming took off 3 bases at V and 0 bases at J, with 11 bases between the two ends. CDR3 length: 15 amino acids. CDR3 sequence reads: CASSLGTATNYGYTF. CDR3 in DNA: TGTGCCAGCAGCTTGGGGACGGCAACTAACTATGGCTACACCTTC.

Note on this clonotype: A much larger clone lies one base from this, so it may be a read error. The rearrangement uses TRBV19 and TRBJ1-5; D is ambiguous. The CDR3 covers 14 residues. V lost 4 bases and J 3 bases, leaving 10 bases between the germline ends. CDR1 LNHDA and CDR2 SQIVND come from the germline V gene (reference sequence). This chain's CDR3 is CASSTTSYNQPQHF. The CDR3 DNA follows: TGTGCCAGTAGTACCACAAGCTACAATCAGCCCCAGCATTTT.

The V gene is TRBV12-3 or TRBV12-4, the J gene TRBJ1-4; 8 bases align to TRBD1. The J segment lost 8 bases and the V segment lost 5 bases, leaving 7 bases of the junction unmatched. This CDR3 region has 14 residues. CDR3 sequence reads: CASSPDRVEEKLFF. CDR3 DNA: TGTGCCAGCAGTCCGGACAGGGTAGAGGAAAAACTGTTTTTT.

The chain has TRBV7-8 and TRBJ2-7; 10 positions match TRBD1. The V segment lost 5 bases and the J segment 5 bases; nucleotides outside the gene matches: 9. This CDR3 is built from 15 residues. Germline CDR1 reads SGHVS; CDR2 reads FQNEAQ. The CDR3 spells CASSEAGTGENEQYF. The CDR3 DNA reads TGTGCCAGCAGCGAGGCCGGGACAGGGGAAAACGAGCAGTACTTC.

The chain recombines TRBV12-3 or TRBV12-4 with TRBJ1-1; 7 nucleotides align to TRBD1. V lost 7 bases to trimming and J lost 1 base; unmatched junction nucleotides: 6. There are 14 residues in the CDR3. CDR3 coding DNA: TGTGCCAGCACCTTGACAGGGACGAACACTGAAGCTTTCTTT. Encoded protein: CASTLTGTNTEAFF.

On this clonotype: A much more abundant neighbour one base away suggests this may be a read error. The chain uses TRBV24-1 and TRBJ2-7, with TRBD1 matching over 7 bases. Per germline, CDR1 KGHDR and CDR2 SFDVKD. The CDR3 extends over 14 amino acids. The trim removed 5 bases at V and 3 bases at J, leaving 6 bases unmatched. This chain's CDR3 is CATSGSRTGYEQYF. The DNA of the CDR3 is TGTGCCACCAGTGGTTCTAGGACAGGCTACGAGCAGTACTTC.

This clonotype has just a few counts. The chain uses TRBV20-1 and TRBJ1-5, with a tentative D call TRBD1 (5 bases). Germline V gene data show CDR1 as DFQATT and CDR2 as SNEGSKA (reference sequence). This CDR3 has 15 residues. V was clipped by 7 bases and J by 0 bases, with 16 bases between them. The CDR3: CSVQRQGTSNQPQHF. In DNA form, the CDR3 reads TGCAGTGTCCAACGTCAGGGAACTAGCAATCAGCCCCAGCATTTT.

The sample holds a few counts of this clonotype. One end of the junction fails to match germline, which may point to a read error. The V and J genes are TRBV10-1 and TRBJ2-5; the D is unclear. There are 13 residues in the CDR3. Germline V lookup: CDR1 WNHNN, CDR2 SYGVQD (reference sequence). The CDR3: CASSEIHQETQYF. For the CDR3, the DNA is TGTGCCAGCAGTGAGATACACCAAGAGACCCAGTACTTC.

The genes are TRBV29-1 and TRBJ2-7; the match to TRBD2 covers 7 bases. Germline V gives CDR1 SQVTM, CDR2 ANQGSEA. Unmatched junction bases numbered 3, after V lost 4 bases and J lost 0 bases. The CDR3 consists of 13 residues. In DNA form, the CDR3 reads TGCAGCGTTGCAGGGACTAACTCCTACGAGCAGTACTTC. This translates into CSVAGTNSYEQYF.

Note on this clonotype: One end of the junction is discordant with germline, which a read error may explain. The V call is TRBV6-5, the J call TRBJ1-5; D uncertain. The V gene's germline CDR1 is MNHEY and CDR2 SVGAGI. The CDR3 length is 13 residues. DNA for the CDR3: TGTGCCATCAGTTACACGCGCAATCAGCCCCAGCATTTT. Translating gives CAISYTRNQPQHF.

The V and J genes are TRBV10-3 and TRBJ2-7; 13 nucleotides line up with TRBD2. Germline lookup yields CDR1 ENHRY and CDR2 SYGVKD. Germline trimming cut 8 bases from V and 5 bases from J; bases unmatched to any gene: 6. There are 14 residues in the CDR3. CDR3 in DNA: TGTGCCATCTGTCCGACTAGCGGGAGGAACGAGCAGTACTTC. Protein: CAICPTSGRNEQYF.

This clonotype was counted ten times or more. The chain employs TRBV9 and TRBJ2-5, with D uncertain. This CDR3 contains 13 residues. The germline gives CDR1 SGDLS, CDR2 YYNGEE. V lost 5 bases to trimming and J lost 1 base, with 9 bases between them. As DNA, the CDR3 is TGTGCCAGCAGTAAGGGCGGCCAAGAGACCCAGTACTTC. Protein sequence: CASSKGGQETQYF.

Only a few counts were recorded for this clonotype. The junction shows a germline mismatch at one end, possibly a read error. The rearrangement links TRBV10-2 to TRBJ1-1; 10 bases line up with TRBD1. Germline V lookup: CDR1 WSHSY, CDR2 SAAADI. This CDR3 spans 17 amino acids. The DNA for the CDR3 is TGTGCCAGCAGTTTCCGGACAGGGGGACTGATGAACACTGAAGCTTTCTTT. This sequence encodes CASSFRTGGLMNTEAFF.

This clonotype has only one observation. This chain uses TRBV7-9 with TRBJ1-1; no firm D call. Germline V gives CDR1 SEHNR, CDR2 FQNEAQ (reference sequence). CDR3 length equals 12 residues. The V end lost 3 bases, the J end lost 8 bases, and 10 bases lay between the germline ends. The CDR3, as DNA: TGTGCCAGCAGCTTGAGGGAAGGGGAAGCTTTCTTT. Its protein product is CASSLREGEAFF.

V gene TRBV10-3 combines with J gene TRBJ1-1, with D unresolved. This CDR3 is 13 amino acids long. V was shortened by 6 bases and J by 1 base, with 9 bases between the two germline ends. CDR1 is ENHRY and CDR2 is SYGVKD in the germline V gene. The CDR3 DNA sequence: TGTGCCATCAGACCAGAATCGAACACTGAAGCTTTCTTT. Its protein is CAIRPESNTEAFF.

This clonotype was found many times. The rearrangement uses TRBV25-1 and TRBJ2-7, with 9 nucleotides matching TRBD1. From germline, CDR1 is MGHDK and CDR2 SYGVNS. This CDR3 comprises 13 residues. V was pared by 6 bases and J by 1 base, with 1 base of the junction left unmatched. For the CDR3, the DNA is TGTGCCAGCAGGGGGACAGGGTCCTACGAGCAGTACTTC. Protein sequence: CASRGTGSYEQYF.